These T cell receptor beta chains were read from a single sample in a study of blood T cells in healthy people across ages. TCRdb redid the calling of the 5' RACE reads with MiXCR, one entry per CDR3 protein. The sample lists about 1.4 million distinct CDR3 sequences, around 55% occurring once. Material for sequencing was blood. All receptors come from a man aged 18 to 30 in good health. CDR3s include the opening cysteine and the closing phenylalanine or tryptophan. D genes are given only for firm matches. Clone size is shown for a subset of rows, as once, few, many or a class of expanded clone.

clone_size | j_call | v_call | d_call | cdr3_nt | cdr3_aa
NA | TRBJ2-5 | TRBV29-1 | NA | TGCAGCGTTGCGTTTGTCGACCAAGAGACCCAGTACTTC | CSVAFVDQETQYF
NA | TRBJ2-1 | TRBV2 | TRBD2 | TGTGCCAGCAGAAAGACTAGCGGGAGTCCCTCGGTGTACAATGAGCAGTTCTTC | CASRKTSGSPSVYNEQFF
NA | TRBJ2-1 | TRBV6-5 | TRBD1 | TGTGCCAGCAGTCCGGGACAGGGGGCGGTTGAGCAGTTCTTC | CASSPGQGAVEQFF
NA | TRBJ2-3 | TRBV29-1 | NA | TGCAGCGCCGAATCGGTTAGCACAGATACGCAGTATTTT | CSAESVSTDTQYF
NA | TRBJ2-7 | TRBV6-2/TRBV6-3 | TRBD2 | TGTGCCAGCTGCGAGCGGGGGGACTACTACGAGCAGTACTTC | CASCERGDYYEQYF
NA | TRBJ2-7 | TRBV7-9 | TRBD1 | TGTGCCAGCAGCTTAGGTGGTAGGGGGCGCAACCACGAGCAGTACTTC | CASSLGGRGRNHEQYF
NA | TRBJ2-3 | TRBV20-1 | NA | TGCAGTGCTAGAGACAACACAGATACGCAGTATTTT | CSARDNTDTQYF
NA | TRBJ2-4 | TRBV20-1 | NA | TGCAGTGCTAGAGAGGACTGGATATACGATGTTCAGTACTTC | CSAREDWIYDVQYF
NA | TRBJ2-5 | TRBV5-6 | NA | TGTGCCAGCAGCCCGACCGGGGGACTGTACCTAGGGACCCAGTACTTC | CASSPTGGLYLGTQYF
NA | TRBJ1-5 | TRBV12-3/TRBV12-4 | NA | TGTGCCAGCAGCATCTGGACAGCAGGCAATCAGCCCCAACATTTT | CASSIWTAGNQPQHF
few | TRBJ2-7 | TRBV9 | NA | TGTGCCAGCAGCGCTACTTTCGGGGGCTACGAGCAGTACTTC | CASSATFGGYEQYF
NA | TRBJ2-5 | TRBV12-3/TRBV12-4 | NA | TGTGCCAGCAGTACCCAGGGACCTAGTGGGACCCAGTACTTC | CASSTQGPSGTQYF
many | TRBJ2-1 | TRBV7-2 | TRBD2 | TGTGCCAGCAGGCTAGCGGGGAGCTCCTACAATGAGCAGTTCTTC | CASRLAGSSYNEQFF
few | TRBJ1-1 | TRBV5-1 | NA | TGCGCCAGCAGCTGGGCGCAGGGAAACACTGAAGCTTTCTTT | CASSWAQGNTEAFF
NA | TRBJ1-4 | TRBV10-3 | TRBD1 | TGTGCCACTGGGACAGGGACTAATGAAAAACTGTTTTTT | CATGTGTNEKLFF
NA | TRBJ1-1 | TRBV6-5 | NA | TGTGCCAGCAGTTCCTCGGTCGAAGCTTTCTTT | CASSSSVEAFF
NA | TRBJ2-4 | TRBV25-1 | NA | TGTGCCAGCAGTGAATATACGATTGGGGAAGGAGGAAACATTCAGTACTTC | CASSEYTIGEGGNIQYF
NA | TRBJ2-3 | TRBV20-1 | TRBD2 | TGCAGTGCTAGGGAGGTTGGCGGGGGAGACTCTAGCACAGATACGCAGTATTTT | CSAREVGGGDSSTDTQYF